This T cell receptor beta chain emerged from a study of vaccination effects on CD4 cells after COVID-19. Notes on this clone: Its target is not known.

Before sequencing took place, the ViraFEST assay used viral peptide pools to expand antigen-specific CD4+ T cells. At the end of more than 8 days of culture, CD4+ T cells were isolated. None of the vaccinated had previously contracted SARS-CoV-2, and their nucleocapsid antibodies tested negative. The researchers cultured some 2.1 million PBMC per well with 8 to 10 IU/ml IL-2 and approximately 9.9 ug/ml peptides. Cells had half their medium changed to IL-2 medium on days 3 and 7. Only in-frame clones appear in the TCRdb table, and some are missing; sequencing was by immunoSEQ multiplex PCR. The table includes 30,000 to 45,000 clones, more than 60% detected once. V was pared by 6 bases and J by 7 bases, with 7 bases of the junction left unmatched. Germline V gives CDR1 MNHEY, CDR2 SVGAGI. The CDR3 sequence is 14 residues long.

Sequenced material: CD4+ T cells from PBMCs cultured with SARS-CoV-2 spike peptides, taken before COVID-19 vaccination. This TCR came from a human donor who received a COVID-19 vaccine. This chain joins TRBV6-5 and TRBJ2-2, with 8 bases matching TRBD1. CDR3 coding DNA: TGTGCCAGCAGGGGGACAGGTTACCGCGGGGAGCTGTTTTTT. Amino acid sequence: CASRGTGYRGELFF.